The clone carrying this T cell receptor beta chain was found many times. The sample is drawn from a study of metastatic and nonmetastatic thyroid tumors. No patient had received any treatment before thyroid surgery. TCRdb re-called clones from the PCR reads using MiXCR. The repertoire holds approximately 16,000 clones, around 20% seen once, with roughly 14% in the top ten. The length of the CDR3 is 13 residues. Germline assignment: CDR1 SGHRS and CDR2 YFSETQ. Trimming removed 0 bases from V and 2 bases from J, with 5 bases in between. The TCR comes from a female donor with papillary thyroid cancer or a benign thyroid nodule (not recorded which). Some clones in this sample may be carry-over from other donors' samples. Sequencing was done on a sample of blood. J is TRBJ2-5 and V is TRBV5-1; D not certain. The CDR3 DNA reads as TGCGCCAGCAGCTTGGACGCACAAGAGACCCAGTACTTC. Translated, it gives CASSLDAQETQYF.